Sequencing of this T cell receptor beta chain was carried out in a study of blood T cell repertoires in COVID-19. Study-level background: Specimens from acute and convalescent COVID-19 originated in the United States, Italy and Spain. Sources were T cells, B-cell-depleted T cells, or PBMCs; the material itself was cDNA or gDNA.

V dropped 6 bases and J dropped 3 bases, with 9 bases sitting between them. Germline V gives CDR1 SQVTM, CDR2 ANQGSEA. The CDR3 is 11 residues long. As processed by the authors: For nucleated cells, counts were estimated from reference gene primer amplification. Libraries were prepared by immunoSEQ multiplex PCR; TCRdb keeps only in-frame clonotypes and omits some of them. That table is the source of V, J and clone size, and D and trimming were worked out from the DNA. The sample includes about 45,000 clones, 80% to 90% of them seen just once. Sequencing was done on a sample of peripheral blood. The receptor was isolated from a human donor in a cohort sampled during active COVID-19. The rearrangement links TRBV29-1 to TRBJ2-7; maybe TRBD2 (6 bases). The CDR3 nucleotides are TGCAGCGTAGGGGACTTCTACGAGCAGTACTTC. This encodes CSVGDFYEQYF.